The source of this TCR beta chain is a study of blood T cells in healthy people across ages. A J-beta primer mix and a sample-barcoded 5' primer were used in a second PCR of about 7 to 12 cycles. TCRdb used MiXCR to reprocess the 5' RACE reads, holding one entry per CDR3 protein. The table has approximately 1,700,000 distinct CDR3 sequences, approximately 39% seen once. The germline V gene has CDR1 DFQATT and CDR2 SNEGSKA (reference sequence). CDR3 length: 15 amino acids. V shed 3 bases and J shed 0 bases, with 13 bases lying between them. Material for sequencing was blood. The chain uses TRBV20-1 and TRBJ2-3, with D maybe TRBD2 (5 bases). This receptor was identified in a human donor in good health. The CDR3 sequence is CSARSGSASTDTQYF. CDR3 DNA sequence: TGCAGTGCTAGGTCGGGGTCCGCTAGCACAGATACGCAGTATTTT.